This T cell receptor beta chain emerged from a study of blood T cell repertoires in COVID-19. Study summary: COVID-19 samples from acute and convalescent phases originated in the United States, Italy and Spain. PBMCs, B-cell-depleted T cells, or T cells were the source of the cDNA or gDNA that made up the material.

Per the study methods: Amplification of reference gene primers was used by the study to estimate nucleated cell counts. The table came from immunoSEQ multiplex PCR; TCRdb's copy has only in-frame clones and leaves some out. For V, J and clone size, that table is used; D and trimming come from the DNA. The data contain 150,000 to 200,000 clones, more than 85% of them singletons. This clonotype was sampled from a man younger than 30 with acute or convalescent COVID-19. Sequenced material: peripheral blood.

CDR3 in DNA: TGTGCCAGCAGCCCCCTCTGGACAGGCCCTACACAGGCTTTCTTT. It yields the protein CASSPLWTGPTQAFF. This rearrangement joins TRBV7-9 to TRBJ1-1, with 7 bases fitting TRBD1. The CDR3 is 15 residues long. Germline CDR1 reads SEHNR; CDR2 reads FQNEAQ (reference sequence). J lost 11 bases, V lost 5 bases, and 17 bases had no gene match.